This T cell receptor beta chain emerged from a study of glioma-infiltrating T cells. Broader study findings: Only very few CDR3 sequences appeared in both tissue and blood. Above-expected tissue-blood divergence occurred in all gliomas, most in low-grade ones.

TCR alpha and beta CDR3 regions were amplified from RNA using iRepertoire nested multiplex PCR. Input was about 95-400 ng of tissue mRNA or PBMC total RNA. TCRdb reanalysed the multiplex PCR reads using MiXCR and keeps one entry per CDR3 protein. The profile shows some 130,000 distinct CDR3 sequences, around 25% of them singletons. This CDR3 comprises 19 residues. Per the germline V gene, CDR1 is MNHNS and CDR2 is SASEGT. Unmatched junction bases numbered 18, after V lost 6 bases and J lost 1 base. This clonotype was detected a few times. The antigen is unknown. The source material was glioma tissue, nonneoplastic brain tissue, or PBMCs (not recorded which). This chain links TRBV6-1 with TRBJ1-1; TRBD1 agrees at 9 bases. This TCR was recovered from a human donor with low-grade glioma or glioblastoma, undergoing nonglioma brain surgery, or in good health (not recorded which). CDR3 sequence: CASRKLRQGGLRANTEAFF. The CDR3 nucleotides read TGTGCCAGCAGGAAACTTCGACAGGGGGGTTTAAGAGCGAACACTGAAGCTTTCTTT.